The clone carrying this T cell receptor (beta chain) has only a few counts. Antigen specificity is unknown. Unique molecular identifiers tagged the TCR beta cDNA libraries. A single record per CDR3 protein comes from TCRdb applying MiXCR to the PCR reads. Among about 200,000 distinct CDR3 sequences listed, around 30% were seen once. This specimen comes from a study of post-analysis software for immune sequencing data. Study-level findings and limits: Comparison of patients with controls showed about 5 TRBV segments more frequent in patients, TRBV5-6, TRBV5-1 and TRBV20-1 among them.

The CDR3 is 15 amino acids. V dropped 2 bases and J dropped 1; count of bases not matched to a gene: 3. The V gene's germline CDR1 is SNHLY and CDR2 FYNNEI. The genes are TRBV2 and TRBJ2-5; 8 bases are a match to TRBD2. The TCR originated in a girl aged 2-17 years with multiple sclerosis. The sample consisted of blood. In DNA form, the CDR3 reads TGTGCCAGCAGTGAAAAGCGGGGGTCCCAAGAGACCCAGTACTTC. Protein product: CASSEKRGSQETQYF.